One sample yielded the 5 T cell receptor beta chains listed below, sequenced in a study of Ad26.COV2.S vaccination and SARS-CoV-2 variants. As for treatment: about 20 received Ad26.COV2.S at low or high dose, single or two shots; 5 received placebo; per-sample allocation not given. Samples analyzed were those drawn on day 63 after the first vaccine or placebo injection. Clones were sequenced by immunoSEQ multiplex PCR, and TCRdb holds only the in-frame ones, with some missing. The data contain 400,000 to 500,000 clones, roughly 90% of them singletons. The sample was peripheral blood, taken in a trial of Ad26.COV2.S vaccine versus placebo. The receptors shown here come from a person aged 18 to 59 who received the Ad26.COV2.S COVID-19 vaccine or a placebo.

This chain connects TRBV30 to TRBJ1-6, with a tentative D call TRBD1 (5 bases). Germline V gene sequence: CDR1 GTSNPN, CDR2 SVGIG (reference sequence). V was clipped by 6 bases and J by 7 bases, with 13 bases between them. The length of the CDR3 is 13 residues. The DNA of the CDR3 is TGTGCCTGCCAGCCAGGGAACAATTCACCCCTCCACTTT. Translation: CACQPGNNSPLHF.

The chain couples TRBV3-1 (or the pseudogene TRBV3-2) to TRBJ2-7, with a tentative D call TRBD2 (6 bases). Trimming took 0 bases from V and 5 from J, leaving 20 bases between them. Germline loops: CDR1 LGHDT, CDR2 YNNKEL (reference sequence). The CDR3 is 17 amino acids. CDR3 region: CASSQEPALAMVHEQYF. CDR3 coding DNA: TGTGCCAGCAGCCAAGAACCTGCCCTAGCGATGGTCCACGAGCAGTACTTC.

The V gene is TRBV19, the J gene TRBJ1-3, with 9 bases identical to TRBD1. This CDR3 has 14 residues. J gave up 4 bases and V 5 bases, and 3 bases lay outside the gene matches. Germline V gives CDR1 LNHDA, CDR2 SQIVND (reference sequence). The CDR3 is CASSPGTGGNTIYF. CDR3 coding DNA: TGTGCCAGTAGTCCAGGGACAGGGGGAAACACCATATATTTT.

The chain recombines TRBV13 with TRBJ2-5, with TRBD2 matching over 8 bases. Trimming removed 3 bases from V and 5 bases from J; junction bases left unmatched: 17. Germline loops: CDR1 PRHDT, CDR2 FYEKMQ (reference sequence). The CDR3 has 18 amino acids. The CDR3 coding sequence is TGTGCCAGCAGCTTTTACTCTCGAGCCGGGACTAGTGGGGAGACCCAGTACTTC. It specifies CASSFYSRAGTSGETQYF.

The chain has TRBV11-3 and TRBJ2-5; TRBD2 matches at 12 bases. In germline, CDR1 is SGHNT, CDR2 YENEEA. The J segment lost 2 bases and the V segment lost 1 base, leaving 2 bases of the junction unmatched. This CDR3 contains 16 residues. CDR3 protein: CASSLGLAGEQETQYF. As DNA, the CDR3 is TGTGCCAGCAGCTTAGGACTAGCGGGGGAGCAAGAGACCCAGTACTTC. The full variable domain, its missing parts supplied by reference TRBV11-3 and TRBJ2-5, is EAGVVQSPRYKIIEKKQPVAFWCNPISGHNTLYWYLQNLGQGPELLIRYENEEAVDDSQLPKDRFSAERLKGVDSTLKIQPAELGDSAVYLCASSLGLAGEQETQYFGPGTRLLVL.